The 10 T cell receptor beta chains presented below share a single source sample, sequenced in a study of cytomegalovirus exposure and HLA in healthy donors. Profiled with immunoSEQ multiplex PCR; TCRdb holds only in-frame clones, not every one. The sample records 110,000 to 150,000 clones, roughly nine tenths being singletons. Sequenced: PBMCs. These receptor sequences come from a man aged 18 to 30 in good health and CMV-seronegative.

The chain has TRBV7-9 and TRBJ1-2, with 9 bases aligning to TRBD1. CDR3 length equals 13 residues. The germline CDR1 and CDR2 sequences are SEHNR and FQNEAQ (reference sequence). Trimming took 3 bases from V and 8 from J; bases not matched to a gene: 4. The CDR3 protein is CASSLTTGGGYTF. In DNA form, the CDR3 reads TGTGCCAGCAGCTTGACGACAGGGGGAGGCTACACCTTC.

The chain joins TRBV6-5 to TRBJ1-3; D is unclear. The CDR3 length is 15 residues. The V and J ends lost 0 bases and 1 base respectively, with 7 bases between them. Germline CDR1 is MNHEY and CDR2 is SVGAGI. The CDR3 DNA sequence: TGTGCCAGCAGTTACTCGCGCTCGTCTGGAAACACCATATATTTT. It encodes CASSYSRSSGNTIYF.

The chain recombines TRBV27 with TRBJ2-5, with 7 bases matching TRBD2. This CDR3 comprises 15 residues. Germline-derived CDR1 and CDR2 are MNHEY and SMNVEV (reference sequence). The V gene end was trimmed by 5 bases and the J gene end by 4 bases; junction bases not matched to a gene: 10. The CDR3 protein is CASSIWGGGPETQYF. The CDR3 nucleotides read TGTGCCAGCAGTATATGGGGGGGTGGACCAGAGACCCAGTACTTC.

This chain connects TRBV11-2 to TRBJ2-7; 7 bases align to TRBD1. The ends lost 3 bases at V and 3 bases at J; junction bases unmatched: 2. The germline CDR1 and CDR2 sequences are SGHAT and FQNNGV. The CDR3 length is 13 residues. CDR3 loop: CASSLGQNYEQYF. The CDR3 DNA reads TGTGCCAGCAGCTTGGGACAGAACTACGAGCAGTACTTC.

The chain has TRBV18 and TRBJ2-1, with D unclear. Germline CDR1 KGHSH, CDR2 LQKENI. Deletions cut 0 bases from V and 0 bases from J, with 3 bases between. The CDR3 runs to 14 residues. This CDR3 reads CASSPPRSYNEQFF. DNA of the CDR3: TGTGCCAGCTCACCACCGCGCTCCTACAATGAGCAGTTCTTC.

This chain uses TRBV27 with TRBJ1-1, with TRBD1 identical over 10 bases. The ends lost 0 bases at V and 4 bases at J; junction bases unmatched: 5. Germline CDR1 is MNHEY and CDR2 is SMNVEV (reference sequence). The length of the CDR3 is 16 residues. CDR3 sequence (DNA): TGTGCCAGCAGTTTATCCCCTGGGACAGGGGTCACTGAAGCTTTCTTT. Translating gives CASSLSPGTGVTEAFF.

The genes are TRBV6-5 and TRBJ1-4, with D uncertain. The CDR3 contains 14 residues. The V and J ends lost 2 bases and 3 bases respectively, with 7 bases between them. CDR1 is MNHEY and CDR2 is SVGAGI in the germline V gene. CDR3 coding DNA: TGTGCCAGCAGTTACCCCGGGGCTAATGAAAAACTGTTTTTT. Its protein is CASSYPGANEKLFF.

This chain joins TRBV2 and TRBJ1-5; 8 bases map to TRBD1. The germline V gene encodes CDR1 SNHLY and CDR2 FYNNEI. The ends lost 6 bases at V and 5 bases at J; junction bases unmatched: 9. The CDR3 runs to 15 residues. Written as DNA, the CDR3 is TGTGCCAGCAGATTTGGGACAGGCGGCGATCAGCCCCAGCATTTT. Its protein is CASRFGTGGDQPQHF.

CDR3 DNA sequence: TGTGCCAGCAGTGACGATAGCCGTGACGGCCGGAAGGAAGCTTTCTTT. This gives the protein CASSDDSRDGRKEAFF. The gene calls are TRBV6-1 and TRBJ1-1; D unclear. This CDR3 is built from 16 residues. Looked up from germline, CDR1 is MNHNS and CDR2 is SASEGT. With 3 bases removed from V and 8 bases from J, the gap between germline ends came to 22 bases.

The chain couples TRBV2 to TRBJ2-5, with 9 bases matching TRBD1. The V gene end was trimmed by 8 bases and the J gene end by 0 bases; junction bases not matched to a gene: 1. The CDR3 spans 13 residues. Germline V gene sequence: CDR1 SNHLY, CDR2 FYNNEI. For the CDR3, the DNA is TGTGCCAGCGACAGGGGGAACCAAGAGACCCAGTACTTC. Amino acid sequence: CASDRGNQETQYF.